Listed below are T cell receptor beta chains from one sample, sequenced in a study of blood T cell repertoires in COVID-19. The table came from immunoSEQ multiplex PCR; TCRdb's copy has only in-frame clones and leaves some out. This table holds under 150,000 clones, under 90% found once. The sequencing sample was made of peripheral blood. These receptors all come from a human donor in a cohort sampled during active COVID-19. Each CDR3 is given with its conserved first and last residue. A D gene is named only where the DNA matches it firmly. Not all rows give a size; the values are once, few, many and, for expanded clones, a class.

d_gene	v_gene	abundance	j_gene	CDR3aa	CDR3nt
TRBD1	TRBV3-1/TRBV3-2	.	TRBJ1-2	CASSRQGSNYGYTF	TGTGCCAGCAGCCGACAGGGATCTAACTATGGCTACACCTTC
.	TRBV24-1	.	TRBJ1-5	CATSEPGQSNQPQHF	TGTGCCACCAGTGAACCCGGACAGAGCAATCAGCCCCAGCATTTT
TRBD1	TRBV6-6	.	TRBJ1-5	CASSPGQGHQPQHF	TGTGCCAGCAGCCCGGGACAGGGACATCAGCCCCAGCATTTT
.	TRBV28	.	TRBJ2-1	CASRYRDGSYNEQFF	TGTGCCAGCAGGTACAGGGATGGGTCCTACAATGAGCAGTTCTTC
.	TRBV4-3	.	TRBJ2-2	CASSQDRGPFRPGELFF	TGCGCCAGCAGCCAAGATAGGGGCCCCTTCCGCCCCGGGGAGCTGTTTTTT
TRBD1	TRBV15	.	TRBJ1-5	CATSREGQGRNQPQHF	TGTGCCACCAGCAGAGAGGGACAGGGGCGCAATCAGCCCCAGCATTTT
.	TRBV5-4	.	TRBJ2-3	CASSLRRRGGPPDTQYF	TGTGCCAGCAGCTTGAGAAGGCGTGGGGGCCCGCCAGATACGCAGTATTTT
.	TRBV6-2/TRBV6-3	few	TRBJ2-7	CASSYTRTASYEQYF	TGTGCCAGCAGTTACACCAGGACAGCCTCCTACGAGCAGTACTTC
.	TRBV9	.	TRBJ1-1	CASSGTVNTEAFF	TGTGCCAGCAGCGGCACAGTGAACACTGAAGCTTTCTTT
TRBD1	TRBV19	.	TRBJ1-3	CASSALTGAGNTIYF	TGTGCCAGTAGTGCCTTAACAGGGGCTGGAAACACCATATATTTT
TRBD1	TRBV9	.	TRBJ1-2	CASSGSPGTGAYGYTF	TGTGCCAGCAGCGGAAGTCCCGGGACAGGGGCGTATGGCTACACCTTC
.	TRBV19	.	TRBJ1-4	CASSRTTNEKLFF	TGTGCCAGTAGCAGAACAACTAATGAAAAACTGTTTTTT
TRBD2	TRBV4-1	.	TRBJ2-3	CASSQPGLAGGRTSTDTQYF	TGCGCCAGCAGCCAACCGGGACTAGCGGGGGGGCGTACTAGCACAGATACGCAGTATTTT
.	TRBV2	.	TRBJ1-3	CASSPGGTVISGNTIYF	TGTGCCAGCAGTCCTGGAGGGACGGTAATTTCTGGAAACACCATATATTTT
.	TRBV30	.	TRBJ1-2	CAWSREGANYGYTF	TGTGCCTGGAGCAGAGAGGGGGCTAACTATGGCTACACCTTC
.	TRBV5-1	.	TRBJ1-1	CASSYNRQNTEAFF	TGCGCCAGCAGCTACAATCGACAGAACACTGAAGCTTTCTTT
TRBD2	TRBV3-1/TRBV3-2	once	TRBJ2-3	CASSQEAPGLAGGSTDTQYF	TGTGCCAGCAGCCAAGAGGCCCCGGGACTAGCGGGGGGGTCTACAGATACGCAGTATTTT
.	TRBV29-1	.	TRBJ2-1	CSDLRTTNEQFF	TGCAGCGACCTTAGGACTACCAATGAGCAGTTCTTC
.	TRBV27	.	TRBJ1-2	CASSLSSSRDTNYGYTF	TGTGCCAGCAGTTTATCCTCTAGCCGGGACACTAACTATGGCTACACCTTC
.	TRBV5-1	.	TRBJ1-4	CASSSTGSTNEKLFF	TGCGCCAGCAGCTCCACAGGATCTACTAATGAAAAACTGTTTTTT
TRBD2	TRBV11-2	.	TRBJ2-1	CASSPWGEGDEQFF	TGTGCCAGCAGCCCCTGGGGGGAGGGCGATGAGCAGTTCTTC
.	TRBV6-5	few	TRBJ1-5	CREVPIADNQPQHF	TGTAGGGAGGTTCCCATAGCCGACAATCAGCCCCAGCATTTT
TRBD1	TRBV30	.	TRBJ1-3	CAWSVTGASGNTIYF	TGTGCCTGGAGTGTAACAGGGGCCTCTGGAAACACCATATATTTT
.	TRBV24-1	.	TRBJ2-7	CATSGRSSYEQYF	TGTGCCACCAGTGGTCGGAGCTCCTACGAGCAGTACTTC
.	TRBV19	.	TRBJ2-1	CASSIMTGNNEQFF	TGTGCCAGTAGTATCATGACGGGAAACAATGAGCAGTTCTTC
TRBD2	TRBV29-1	.	TRBJ2-5	CSVEVSGALGETQYF	TGCAGCGTTGAGGTTAGCGGGGCCCTGGGGGAGACCCAGTACTTC
.	TRBV5-4	.	TRBJ1-4	CASSLETGSNEKLFF	TGTGCCAGCAGCTTGGAAACGGGGTCTAATGAAAAACTGTTTTTT
TRBD1	TRBV10-2	once	TRBJ2-1	CASSGGRTGSYNEQFF	TGCGCCAGCAGTGGGGGTAGGACAGGCTCCTACAATGAGCAGTTCTTC
.	TRBV12-3/TRBV12-4	.	TRBJ1-6	CASSSPGIPLHF	TGTGCCAGCAGTTCACCGGGGATACCCCTCCACTTT
TRBD1	TRBV7-9	.	TRBJ2-5	CASTTGEETQYF	TGTGCCAGCACCACAGGGGAGGAGACCCAGTACTTC
.	TRBV2	few	TRBJ1-5	CASSAEVSQPQHF	TGTGCCAGCAGTGCGGAGGTGAGTCAGCCCCAGCATTTT
.	TRBV5-6	.	TRBJ2-5	CASSLQAGETQYF	TGTGCCAGCAGCTTGCAGGCGGGAGAGACCCAGTACTTC
.	TRBV2	few	TRBJ1-3	CASSGWPSGNTIYF	TGTGCCAGCAGTGGCTGGCCAAGTGGAAACACCATATATTTT
.	TRBV4-2	.	TRBJ1-4	CASSQGQRNEKLFF	TGTGCCAGCAGCCAAGGCCAACGGAATGAAAAACTGTTTTTT
TRBD2	TRBV11-2	.	TRBJ2-1	CASSLNSGGIYNEQFF	TGTGCCAGCAGCTTAAATAGCGGGGGGATTTACAATGAGCAGTTCTTC